The clone carrying this T cell receptor beta chain was seen only a few times. The record originates from a study of blood T cell repertoires in COVID-19. Clones were sequenced by immunoSEQ multiplex PCR, and TCRdb holds only the in-frame ones, with some missing. The table includes hundreds of thousands of clones, 70% to 90% detected once. Sequenced material: PBMCs or T cells enriched from blood (not recorded which). This sequence was found in a man between 35 and 55 years old who had recovered from COVID-19.

As DNA, the CDR3 is TGTGCCAGCAGTGAATCGGGTCTGAAGAACACTGAAGCTTTCTTT. Its protein is CASSESGLKNTEAFF. The chain links TRBV28 to TRBJ1-1; the D is unclear. This CDR3 comprises 15 residues. The germline V and J ends were trimmed by 5 bases and 1 base, with 14 bases remaining between them. Germline CDR1 MDHEN, CDR2 SYDVKM.